This T cell receptor beta chain is drawn from a study of blood T cell repertoires in COVID-19 (TCRdb year 2020). For the wider study: The collaborator samples originated in the United States, Italy and Spain and spanned the acute and convalescent phases of COVID-19. The samples were drawn from the first 160 participants of the ongoing ImmuneRACE study and from 1,254 subjects provided by 6 global collaborators. Where available, HLA class I and class II types were obtained from metadata supplied by the sample provider rather than from assay-based typing. The sample metadata nearly always contained a de-identified subject ID, COVID-19 status, age in years and sex. The dataset comprised deeply sampled blood TCRbeta repertoires from subjects exposed to, actively infected with, or recovered from COVID-19. The material from the prospective study consisted of cDNA or gDNA derived from T cells, B-cell-depleted T cells, or PBMCs. The repertoires were released in a freely available public database meant as a resource for research on the immune response to SARS-CoV-2. General study outcomes and caveats: Clinical and demographic metadata were provided uncurated, with the amount varying by source and participant.

TCRbeta CDR3 regions were amplified from genomic DNA by means of the immunoSEQ Assay, a bias-controlled multiplex PCR. The authors' pipeline ran thus. Within the assay, amplification of reference gene primers was used to estimate how many nucleated cells each sample contained. To quantify the absolute abundance of each unique TCRbeta CDR3 rearrangement, sequence reads were collapsed and filtered. For each sample, productive Simpson clonality was calculated as the square root of Simpson's diversity index across productive rearrangements. TCRdb's version of the immuneACCESS table is confined to in-frame rearrangements and falls short of the full clone set. An unresolved V gene accounts for under half of the shortfall where checked; the remainder is of unknown origin. The D gene and trimming were derived from the DNA, and the V and J assignments and clone size from that table. The table for this sample lists about 75,000 clones; about 88% of them were counted only once. The ten largest clonotypes hold 9.1% of the sample.

This clone occurred a few times. The target of this receptor is not known. No per-base quality is available; no much larger clone lies one base away. The collaborating institutions used their own protocols to collect whole blood in K2EDTA tubes. Collaborator samples were shipped for TCRbeta analysis as frozen whole blood, isolated PBMCs, or DNA extracted from either sample type. The junction carries 19 bases between V and J, which are trimmed by 1 base and 6 bases respectively. Inclusive of the bounding cysteine and phenylalanine, the CDR3 is 17 residues long. Of the read, only the CDR3 DNA is kept; its 51 bases are in frame from base 1. The germline V gene encodes CDR1 LGHNA and CDR2 YNFKEQ.

This clonotype was sampled from a human donor in a cohort sampled during active COVID-19. Sequences were obtained from peripheral blood. The rearrangement combines TRBV4-2 with TRBJ2-1; D gene: possibly TRBD2, on 5 matching bases. The CDR3 is CASSQAPSGFLRNEQFF. The nucleotides are TGTGCCAGCAGCCAAGCGCCGAGCGGTTTTTTACGCAATGAGCAGTTCTTC.